This T cell receptor beta chain was identified during a study of cytomegalovirus exposure and HLA in healthy donors. Study-wide background: Approximately 80 million unique TCRs from HLA-typed donors were held in an early data release.

In the case of this clone: What it binds is not known.

With 60 Vbeta and 13 Jbeta primers, the PCR was carried out. Assay used: immunoSEQ multiplex PCR; TCRdb lists only in-frame clones, some missing. The table includes under 150,000 clones, roughly 10% detected once. The CDR3 runs to 14 residues. V lost 4 bases, J lost 4 bases, and 11 bases lay in between. Germline-derived CDR1 and CDR2 are SGHRS and YFSETQ. Study findings and constraints: An apparent linkage of common viral pathogens to several of the most significant clusters emerged in a later analysis. Earlier analysis looked at TCR beta V segments, and most were productive about 87% or about 30% of the time. Within the data, a cluster of highly shared sequence variants was likely a sequencing artifact.

This clonotype was sampled from a male donor in good health and CMV-seronegative. The chain employs TRBV5-1 and TRBJ2-2; TRBD1 is a possible D gene (6 bases). Sequenced material: PBMCs. CDR3 bases: TGCGCCAGCAGCGCCGACAGGCCCACCGGGGAGCTGTTTTTT. It is translated as CASSADRPTGELFF. The full variable domain, in which reference TRBV5-1 and TRBJ2-2 provide the parts outside the CDR3, is KAGVTQTPRYLIKTRGQQVTLSCSPISGHRSVSWYQQTPGQGLQFLFEYFSETQRNKGNFPGRFSGRQFSNSRSEMNVSTLELGDSALYLCASSADRPTGELFFGEGSRLTVL.